One sample yielded the 15 T cell receptor beta chains listed below, sequenced in a study of T cells in Graves' hyperthyroidism and ophthalmopathy. Amplification yielded TCR beta CDR3 regions, with RNA transcripts as the source. Researchers ran a first-round RT-PCR on the TCR CDR3 using the HTBI primer set. MiXCR was run by TCRdb on the multiplex PCR reads, yielding one entry per CDR3 protein. The top ten hold 15% to 18% of the sample, which has around 690,000 distinct CDR3 sequences, 15% to 20% seen once. The sequenced sample consisted of blood. These receptors came from a man aged 50 to 60 with Graves' hyperthyroidism.

Only a few counts were recorded for this clonotype. One end of the junction does not line up with germline, which may come from a read error. This chain uses TRBV11-3 with TRBJ2-3; D is possibly TRBD2 (5 bases). CDR1 is SGHNT and CDR2 is YENEEA in the germline V gene. The CDR3 spans 13 residues. The DNA for the CDR3 is TGTGCCAACAGCTGGACTAGCACAGATACGCAGTATTTT. Its translation is CANSWTSTDTQYF.

The chain links TRBV3-1 to TRBJ2-6; D is ambiguous. The CDR3 is 16 residues long. The V end was cut by 2 bases, the J end by 4 bases, with 12 bases between. Germline V lookup: CDR1 LGHDT, CDR2 YNNKEL (reference sequence). The CDR3 protein is CASSQSLYGGANVLTF. In nucleotides, the CDR3 is TGTGCCAGCAGCCAATCCCTCTATGGCGGGGCCAACGTCCTGACTTTC.

The chain recombines TRBV9 with TRBJ2-7, with 7 nucleotides matching TRBD1. V was clipped by 8 bases and J by 1 base; unmatched bases: 6. This CDR3 spans 13 amino acids. Per germline, CDR1 SGDLS and CDR2 YYNGEE. In DNA, the CDR3 is TGTGCCAGGGGGGACAGACCTTCCTACGAGCAGTACTTC. Translation gives CARGDRPSYEQYF.

V is TRBV19 and J is TRBJ2-2; 8 bases line up with TRBD1. The CDR3 has 15 residues. V shed 4 bases, J shed 6 bases, and the junction held 7 bases outside the gene matches. CDR1 is LNHDA and CDR2 is SQIVND in the germline V gene (reference sequence). CDR3 bases: TGTGCCAGTAGTAGGGGACAGGAGGAAGCCGGGGAGCTGTTTTTT. Protein: CASSRGQEEAGELFF. The full variable domain, with the rest looked up from reference TRBV19 and TRBJ2-2, is DGGITQSPKYLFRKEGQNVTLSCEQNLNHDAMYWYRQDPGQGLRLIYYSQIVNDFQKGDIAEGYSVSREKKESFPLTVTSAQKNPTAFYLCASSRGQEEAGELFFGEGSRLTVL.

The table lists this clonotype with many counts. This chain connects TRBV2 to TRBJ2-1; TRBD1 matches at 8 bases. From germline, CDR1 is SNHLY and CDR2 FYNNEI. V dropped 6 bases and J dropped 5; count of bases not matched to a gene: 6. The CDR3 covers 14 residues. In DNA, the CDR3 is TGTGCCAGCAGGACGGACAGGGAAAACAATGAGCAGTTCTTC. It yields the protein CASRTDRENNEQFF.

The table lists this clonotype with many counts. V and J are TRBV19 and TRBJ1-5, with 11 bases fitting TRBD1. Trimming took 4 bases from V and 3 from J; bases not matched to a gene: 2. The CDR3 has 15 amino acids. CDR1 is LNHDA, CDR2 SQIVND, per germline (reference sequence). CDR3 protein: CASSKDRGPNQPQHF. The DNA of the CDR3 is TGTGCCAGTAGTAAGGACAGGGGGCCCAATCAGCCCCAGCATTTT.

This clonotype was picked up many times. The rearrangement uses TRBV20-1 and TRBJ1-5; 7 bases are shared with TRBD1. J lost 7 bases, V lost 4 bases, and 13 bases had no gene match. Germline V CDR1 and CDR2: DFQATT, SNEGSKA (reference sequence). This CDR3 spans 15 amino acids. CDR3 sequence: CSAKMAQGRGQPQHF. Written as DNA, the CDR3 is TGCAGTGCTAAAATGGCACAGGGGAGAGGGCAGCCCCAGCATTTT.

Ten or more counts support this clonotype. The V gene is TRBV28, the J gene TRBJ1-2, with D tentatively TRBD1 (5 bases). Germline V lookup: CDR1 MDHEN, CDR2 SYDVKM. V lost 0 bases, J lost 0 bases, and 11 bases lay in between. CDR3 length: 16 residues. CDR3 region: CASSLWGGGTNYGYTF. The CDR3 nucleotides are TGTGCCAGCAGTTTATGGGGGGGGGGTACTAACTATGGCTACACCTTC.

This clonotype has ten or more counts. The chain employs TRBV2 and TRBJ1-4; D perhaps matches TRBD1 (5 bases). V lost 6 bases and J lost 8, with 19 bases in between. This CDR3 has 15 amino acids. Germline V gene data show CDR1 as SNHLY and CDR2 as FYNNEI. CDR3 sequence reads: CASSWSPGTQEKLFF. DNA for the CDR3: TGTGCCAGCAGCTGGAGTCCCGGGACCCAAGAAAAACTGTTTTTT.

Of note for this clonotype: This may come from a read error, since a much larger clone is one base off. The rearrangement joins TRBV7-8 to TRBJ1-4; TRBD1 might be the D (5 bases). The CDR3 has 15 amino acids. Germline-derived CDR1 and CDR2 are SGHVS and FQNEAQ. This chain's CDR3 is CASSPWPGINEKMFF. CDR3 in DNA: TGTGCCAGCAGCCCCTGGCCAGGGATTAATGAAAAAATGTTTTTT.

To note about this clonotype: Possible read error: a much larger clone is one base away. The CDR3 end shows no conserved phenylalanine or tryptophan, and so a read error is likely. This chain links TRBV28 with TRBJ2-3, with D perhaps TRBD1 (6 bases). There are 20 residues in the CDR3. Germline CDR1 reads MDHEN; CDR2 reads SYDVKM. The V gene lost 6 bases and the J gene lost 0 bases, with 28 bases spanning the gap. CDR3 residues: CASRVPTGTSVFPSTDTQYL. Written as DNA, the CDR3 is TGTGCCAGCAGAGTACCGACCGGGACATCCGTCTTCCCCAGCACAGATACGCAGTATCTT.

J is TRBJ1-6 and V is TRBV10-3; D remains ambiguous. The ends were cut back, 6 bases at V and 9 bases at J, with 21 bases in the middle. This CDR3 has 16 amino acids. The germline V gene encodes CDR1 ENHRY and CDR2 SYGVKD. CDR3 amino acids: CAIRSGDLLGASPLHF. CDR3 in DNA: TGTGCCATCAGATCCGGGGATCTACTAGGTGCTTCACCCCTCCACTTT.

This clonotype was recorded a few times. A much larger clone is a single base away; this may be a read error. The chain couples TRBV2 to TRBJ2-3; D possibly corresponds to TRBD1 (6 bases). CDR3 length: 15 amino acids. Between the trimmed V and J ends, which lost 5 bases and 2 bases, there was a span of 14 bases. The germline V gene encodes CDR1 SNHLY and CDR2 FYNNEI. The CDR3 sequence: CASSPQGIPTDTQYF. CDR3 in DNA: TGTGCCAGCAGTCCCCAGGGGATCCCCACAGATACGCAGTATTTT.

Comments on this clonotype: A much bigger clone sits one base away, suggesting this may be a read error. The chain employs TRBV6-1 and TRBJ1-1, with D possibly matching TRBD1 (5 bases). Germline V lookup: CDR1 MNHNS, CDR2 SASEGT. CDR3 length: 13 amino acids. Trimming removed 8 bases at V and 10 bases at J, with 20 bases between. CDR3: CASVAEGNRRAFF. CDR3 sequence (DNA): TGTGCCAGCGTAGCGGAGGGGAACAGAAGAGCTTTCTTT.

This clonotype occurred many times. The chain recombines TRBV20-1 with TRBJ2-5; 14 bases are shared with TRBD2. V was pared by 3 bases and J by 11 bases, with 8 bases of the junction left unmatched. The germline V gene has CDR1 DFQATT and CDR2 SNEGSKA (reference sequence). The CDR3 contains 14 residues. CDR3 DNA sequence: TGCAGTGCTAGTGAGGGACTAGCGGGAGTTTCACAGTACTTC. It yields the protein CSASEGLAGVSQYF.